This T cell receptor beta chain appears in the sequencing data of a study of T cells in Graves' hyperthyroidism and ophthalmopathy. Study-level findings and limits: Most thyroid clonotypes that were expanded above 0.001 also turned up in blood.

The CDR3 regions of TCR beta were amplified from RNA transcripts. Researchers ran a first-round RT-PCR on the TCR CDR3 using the HTBI primer set. TCRdb re-derived calls from the multiplex PCR reads in MiXCR, one entry per CDR3 protein. The repertoire holds approximately 400,000 distinct CDR3 sequences, approximately 17% seen once, with 35% to 45% in the top ten. CDR3 length equals 13 residues. CDR1 SGHTA and CDR2 FQGNSA come from the germline V gene. The ends were cut back, 5 bases at V and 8 bases at J, with 15 bases in the middle. This clonotype occurred many times. No antigen is known for it. Each person with ophthalmopathy scored at least 3 on the Clinical Activity Score, reached NOSPECS grade 4 or higher, and had been ill under 3 months. Lactation, pregnancy, other autoimmune disease or uncontrolled infection excluded patients. The PBMCs studied were ones that came from about 10 ml fresh peripheral blood.

Source material: blood. The chain joins TRBV7-2 to TRBJ1-2; no definite D call. This sequence was found in a man younger than 30 with Graves' ophthalmopathy. The CDR3: CASSPPPREGYTF. CDR3 DNA: TGTGCCAGCAGCCCACCGCCCCGGGAGGGCTACACCTTC. Full variable domain (outside the CDR3, taken from reference TRBV7-2 and TRBJ1-2): GAGVSQSPSNKVTEKGKDVELRCDPISGHTALYWYRQSLGQGLEFLIYFQGNSAPDKSGLPSDRFSAERTGGSVSTLTIQRTQQEDSAVYLCASSPPPREGYTFGSGTRLTVV.